Each of the 24 T cell receptor beta chains below was sequenced from the same sample in a study of blood T cell repertoires in COVID-19. Generated by immunoSEQ multiplex PCR, the TCRdb table keeps only in-frame clones and is missing some. The table includes around 180,000 clones, 88% detected once. Sequencing input: peripheral blood. Every receptor here comes from a man aged 60 to 69 with acute or convalescent COVID-19.

This clone appeared a single time. The genes are TRBV27 and TRBJ2-5, with 7 bases lining up with TRBD2. Germline V gene data show CDR1 as MNHEY and CDR2 as SMNVEV (reference sequence). V was pared by 8 bases and J by 3 bases, with 9 bases of the junction left unmatched. The CDR3 sequence is 14 residues long. CDR3 coding DNA: TGTGCCAGCTCCCCCTTGACTAGCAAAGAGACCCAGTACTTC. Its translation is CASSPLTSKETQYF.

For this clone: Other nucleotide sequences from this sample produce the same CDR3. This sequence joins TRBV19 and TRBJ1-5; TRBD1 matches 8 bases. V lost 3 bases to trimming and J lost 2 bases; unmatched junction nucleotides: 3. CDR1 is LNHDA, CDR2 SQIVND, per germline (reference sequence). The CDR3 covers 15 residues. The DNA for the CDR3 is TGTGCCAGTAGTATCGACAGGGGAGGCAATCAGCCCCAGCATTTT. It yields the protein CASSIDRGGNQPQHF.

This clone was observed a handful of times. This sequence joins TRBV2 and TRBJ1-1; D is unresolved. CDR3 length: 12 amino acids. V shed 3 bases and J shed 1 base, with 3 bases lying between them. CDR1 and CDR2 from the germline V gene are SNHLY and FYNNEI. The CDR3 protein is CASSDSNTEAFF. The CDR3 bases are TGTGCCAGCAGTGACTCGAACACTGAAGCTTTCTTT.

The rearrangement links TRBV24-1 to TRBJ2-2; 8 bases fit TRBD1. V lost 7 bases, J lost 4 bases, and 10 bases stayed unmatched. Germline lookup yields CDR1 KGHDR and CDR2 SFDVKD. The CDR3 covers 16 residues. The CDR3 coding sequence is TGTGCCACCAGGCCGACAGGGGCGGTCGGCACCGGGGAGCTGTTTTTT. This gives the protein CATRPTGAVGTGELFF.

This clone was seen a single time. The genes are TRBV7-6 and TRBJ2-5; possible D gene TRBD1, 5 bases. Germline CDR1 reads SGHVS; CDR2 reads FNYEAQ. CDR3 size: 13 residues. V lost 4 bases, J lost 7 bases, and 13 bases lay in between. The CDR3 protein is CASSSSGLRTQYF. CDR3 nucleotides: TGTGCCAGCAGCTCCTCAGGGCTAAGGACCCAGTACTTC.

This rearrangement joins TRBV7-3 to TRBJ1-6; possibly TRBD1 for D (5 bases). V was pared by 5 bases and J by 9 bases, with 14 bases between. Per the germline V gene, CDR1 is SGHTA and CDR2 is FQGTGA. The CDR3 contains 14 residues. DNA for the CDR3: TGTGCCAGCAGCAGGACGGCCCAGGGTTCACCCCTCCACTTT. Protein sequence: CASSRTAQGSPLHF. Complete variable domain (other parts from reference TRBV7-3 and TRBJ1-6): GAGVSQTPSNKVTEKGKYVELRCDPISGHTALYWYRQSLGQGPEFLIYFQGTGAADDSGLPNDRFFAVRPEGSVSTLKIQRTERGDSAVYLCASSRTAQGSPLHFGNGTRLTVT.

The chain combines TRBV18 with TRBJ2-5; 11 nucleotides agree with TRBD2. Looked up from germline, CDR1 is KGHSH and CDR2 is LQKENI. The CDR3 has 16 residues. V trimming: 3 bases; J trimming: 2 bases; junction bases outside the gene matches: 5. In DNA, the CDR3 is TGTGCCAGCTCACCCTTTCGACTAGCGGGACAAGAGACCCAGTACTTC. Residues: CASSPFRLAGQETQYF.

The chain carries TRBV5-1 and TRBJ2-1; the D is unclear. The CDR3 covers 16 residues. CDR1 and CDR2 (germline): SGHRS, YFSETQ. The germline V and J ends were trimmed by 1 base and 0 bases, with 11 bases remaining between them. The CDR3 DNA reads TGCGCCAGCAGCTTGCTCCCCACGAGCTCCTACAATGAGCAGTTCTTC. It is translated as CASSLLPTSSYNEQFF.

The chain is built from TRBV6-1 and TRBJ1-1; TRBD1 matches at 9 bases. J gave up 11 bases and V 2 bases, and 6 bases lay outside the gene matches. Germline CDR1 is MNHNS and CDR2 is SASEGT. CDR3 length: 13 amino acids. This chain's CDR3 is CASSEWGQGEAFF. The CDR3 DNA reads as TGTGCCAGCAGTGAATGGGGACAGGGCGAGGCTTTCTTT.

The V gene is TRBV12-5, the J gene TRBJ2-2; 14 bases align to TRBD2. J was trimmed by 7 bases and V by 6 bases; bases with no gene match: 7. CDR3 length equals 16 residues. CDR1 and CDR2 from the germline V gene are LGHNT and FRNRAP. DNA for the CDR3: TGTGCTAGTGGCCTGACTAGCGGGAGGGCTGGCGGGGAGCTGTTTTTT. Translated, it gives CASGLTSGRAGGELFF.

The table lists this clone with a count of one. This sequence joins TRBV3-1 (or the pseudogene TRBV3-2) and TRBJ2-3, with D hard to call. Germline values: CDR1 LGHDT, CDR2 YNNKEL (reference sequence). This CDR3 has 11 residues. The V end was cut by 6 bases, the J end by 6 bases, with 7 bases between. The CDR3 loop reads CASRVGDTQYF. The DNA of the CDR3 is TGTGCCAGCAGGGTGGGCGATACGCAGTATTTT.

The chain uses TRBV7-3 and TRBJ1-1, with D unclear. The CDR3 sequence is 13 residues long. Germline CDR1 and CDR2: SGHTA and FQGTGA. Trimming removed 6 bases from V and 3 bases from J, with 11 bases in between. For the CDR3, the DNA is TGTGCCAGCAGTAACGGAGGATACACTGAAGCTTTCTTT. Its translation is CASSNGGYTEAFF.

The chain employs TRBV6-5 and TRBJ1-1; TRBD1 agrees at 10 bases. V shed 2 bases, J shed 6 bases, and the junction held 6 bases outside the gene matches. The CDR3 is 15 amino acids. Germline values: CDR1 MNHEY, CDR2 SVGAGI. The CDR3 bases are TGTGCCAGCAGTTACACCGGGACAGGGGCTCCTGAAGCTTTCTTT. Its protein product is CASSYTGTGAPEAFF.

This clone has only one observation. The chain couples TRBV7-9 to TRBJ1-1; D might be TRBD1 (6 bases). From germline, CDR1 is SEHNR and CDR2 FQNEAQ (reference sequence). V was cut by 0 bases and J by 5 bases, with 10 bases left in between. The CDR3 runs to 14 residues. CDR3 sequence: CASSLAAGETEAFF. CDR3 nucleotides: TGTGCCAGCAGCTTAGCGGCAGGGGAAACTGAAGCTTTCTTT.

The chain is built from TRBV27 and TRBJ2-5; 7 bases align to TRBD1. The germline gives CDR1 MNHEY, CDR2 SMNVEV (reference sequence). J gave up 0 bases and V 5 bases, and 6 bases lay outside the gene matches. This CDR3 comprises 15 residues. In DNA, the CDR3 is TGTGCCAGCAGTACCCGACAGGGATACCAAGAGACCCAGTACTTC. It specifies CASSTRQGYQETQYF.

The chain is built from TRBV3-1 (or the pseudogene TRBV3-2) and TRBJ1-1; 7 bases line up with TRBD1. The CDR3 is made up of 13 amino acids. The germline CDR1 and CDR2 sequences are LGHDT and YNNKEL (reference sequence). V shed 5 bases, J shed 2 bases, and the junction held 2 bases outside the gene matches. DNA for the CDR3: TGTGCCAGCAGCAGGGACAGAAACACTGAAGCTTTCTTT. This sequence encodes CASSRDRNTEAFF.

The chain is built from TRBV2 and TRBJ2-5, with 16 bases aligning to TRBD2. Germline V gene sequence: CDR1 SNHLY, CDR2 FYNNEI. V lost 6 bases and J lost 4; bases outside the gene matches: 5. The CDR3 is made up of 16 amino acids. The CDR3 is CASSGTSGGARETQYF. CDR3 DNA sequence: TGTGCCAGCAGCGGGACTAGCGGGGGGGCCCGAGAGACCCAGTACTTC.

The rearrangement uses TRBV19 and TRBJ1-2, with D possibly TRBD1 on 6 matching bases. V was trimmed by 9 bases and J by 0 bases, leaving 17 bases between them. Per germline, CDR1 LNHDA and CDR2 SQIVND (reference sequence). The CDR3 covers 15 residues. The CDR3 DNA reads TGTGCCAGCCGGGACACCCGACCGCCTAACTATGGCTACACCTTC. This encodes CASRDTRPPNYGYTF. Complete variable domain (other parts from reference TRBV19 and TRBJ1-2): DGGITQSPKYLFRKEGQNVTLSCEQNLNHDAMYWYRQDPGQGLRLIYYSQIVNDFQKGDIAEGYSVSREKKESFPLTVTSAQKNPTAFYLCASRDTRPPNYGYTFGSGTRLTVV.

The rearrangement links TRBV5-1 to TRBJ1-1; possibly TRBD1 for D (5 bases). The CDR3 runs 13 residues. CDR1 SGHRS and CDR2 YFSETQ come from the germline V gene. The V end was cut by 7 bases, the J end by 2 bases, with 12 bases between. The CDR3 nucleotides are TGCGCCAGCCGTTCGGGGGATAACACTGAAGCTTTCTTT. Amino acids: CASRSGDNTEAFF.

The V and J genes are TRBV3-1 (or the pseudogene TRBV3-2) and TRBJ1-2; D is possibly TRBD1 (5 bases). The CDR3 extends over 13 amino acids. Per germline, CDR1 LGHDT and CDR2 YNNKEL (reference sequence). V was clipped by 2 bases and J by 8 bases, with 12 bases between them. CDR3 amino acids: CASSQRGGEGYTF. The DNA of the CDR3 is TGTGCCAGCAGCCAAAGGGGAGGGGAGGGCTACACCTTC.

The chain links TRBV9 to TRBJ2-1, with TRBD1 identical over 7 bases. The junction had 4 bases not matched to a gene; V was cut back by 0 bases and J by 4 bases. The CDR3 is 15 amino acids. Per the germline V gene, CDR1 is SGDLS and CDR2 is YYNGEE. CDR3 residues: CASSVGGTVYNEQFF. CDR3 bases: TGTGCCAGCAGCGTAGGAGGGACAGTATACAATGAGCAGTTCTTC.

This chain uses TRBV18 with TRBJ1-6; 7 nucleotides line up with TRBD1. V shed 8 bases, J shed 6 bases, and the junction held 1 base outside the gene matches. The CDR3 length is 12 residues. Germline V lookup: CDR1 KGHSH, CDR2 LQKENI. DNA for the CDR3: TGTGCCAGCCGGGACAGTAATTCACCCCTCCACTTT. Translation gives CASRDSNSPLHF.

This rearrangement joins TRBV6-5 to TRBJ1-3, with TRBD1 identical over 8 bases. Per germline, CDR1 MNHEY and CDR2 SVGAGI. The length of the CDR3 is 12 residues. With V trimmed by 11 bases and J by 2 bases, 2 bases remained unmatched. The CDR3 region is CAADRAGNTIYF. The DNA of the CDR3 is TGTGCCGCGGACAGGGCTGGAAACACCATATATTTT.

This clone has only one observation. The chain carries TRBV7-3 and TRBJ2-2; D unresolved. The CDR3 consists of 13 residues. CDR1 SGHTA and CDR2 FQGTGA come from the germline V gene. Trimming left V 0 bases short and J 5 bases short, with 4 bases between. CDR3 amino acids: CASSLTGTGELFF. Here the CDR3 DNA reads TGTGCCAGCAGCTTAACCGGGACCGGGGAGCTGTTTTTT.